This TCR beta chain was found in a study of cytotoxic CD8 clonotypes in ibrutinib-treated CLL. Findings of the study overall: Public clonotypes were seen rarely and were contracted or stable on treatment.

PBMCs were cryopreserved, and 1.5 to 2 micrograms of genomic DNA from them went into TCR beta libraries. The table came from immunoSEQ multiplex PCR; TCRdb's copy has only in-frame clones and leaves some out. The repertoire holds about 120,000 clones, more than 55% seen once, with about 40% in the top ten. V lost 4 bases and J 4 bases, leaving 21 bases between the germline ends. The CDR3 loop spans 16 amino acids. CDR1 and CDR2 from the germline V gene are SGHRS and YFSETQ. Regarding this clone: What it binds is not known.

This chain links TRBV5-1 with TRBJ2-7; maybe TRBD2 (6 bases). The clonotype originates from a human donor with chronic lymphocytic leukemia. The input for sequencing was PBMCs, taken after 24 months of ibrutinib treatment. This CDR3 reads CASSPGVGGVGYEQYF. The CDR3 bases are TGCGCCAGCAGCCCCGGGGTTGGAGGGGTAGGATACGAGCAGTACTTC.